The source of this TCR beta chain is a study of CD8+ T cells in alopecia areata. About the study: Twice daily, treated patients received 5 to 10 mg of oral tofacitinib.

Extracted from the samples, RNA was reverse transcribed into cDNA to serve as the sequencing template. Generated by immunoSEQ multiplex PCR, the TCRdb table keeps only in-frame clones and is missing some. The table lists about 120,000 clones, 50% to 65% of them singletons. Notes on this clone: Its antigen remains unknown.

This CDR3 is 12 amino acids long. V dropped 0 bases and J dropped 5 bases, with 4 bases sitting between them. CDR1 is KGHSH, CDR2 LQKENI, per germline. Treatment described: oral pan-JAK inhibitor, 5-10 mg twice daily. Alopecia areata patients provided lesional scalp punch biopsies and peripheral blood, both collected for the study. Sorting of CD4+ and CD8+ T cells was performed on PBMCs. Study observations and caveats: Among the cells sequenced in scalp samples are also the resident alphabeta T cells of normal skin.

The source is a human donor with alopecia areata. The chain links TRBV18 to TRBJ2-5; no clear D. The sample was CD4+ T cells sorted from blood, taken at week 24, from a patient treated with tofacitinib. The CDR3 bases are TGTGCCAGCTCACCACCGGAGGAGACCCAGTACTTC. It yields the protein CASSPPEETQYF.